These T cell receptor beta chains were read from a single sample in a study of regulatory T cells in long-lasting Graves disease. TCRdb fed the multiplex PCR reads into MiXCR, producing one record per CDR3 protein. Here the sample spans about 420,000 distinct CDR3 sequences, about 16% being singletons. This sample was also put to use in a study of T cells in Graves' hyperthyroidism and ophthalmopathy.

The sequencing here drew on peripheral blood mononuclear cells (PBMCs), taken at new diagnosis, from a patient treated with antithyroid drugs. The receptors were gathered from a woman younger than 30 with Graves disease. Both conserved end residues are part of each CDR3. The order of the fields is clone size, J gene, D gene, V gene, CDR3 DNA, CDR3 protein. The D gene is left open where the match is weak. Clone size is stated in some rows and not others, as once, few, many or a class when expanded.

abundance: -
j_gene: TRBJ1-1
d_gene: -
v_gene: TRBV28
CDR3nt: TGTGCCAGCAGTTTTGGTCCTCGTGGAGATGCTTTCTTT
CDR3aa: CASSFGPRGDAFF

abundance: few
j_gene: TRBJ2-5
d_gene: TRBD1
v_gene: TRBV29-1
CDR3nt: TGCAGCATCGGGACAGGGGAGACCCAGTACTTC
CDR3aa: CSIGTGETQYF

abundance: many
j_gene: TRBJ2-4
d_gene: -
v_gene: TRBV5-1
CDR3nt: TGCGCCAGCAGCTCGACATCACTAGCCAAAAACATTCAGTACTTC
CDR3aa: CASSSTSLAKNIQYF

abundance: few
j_gene: TRBJ2-7
d_gene: -
v_gene: TRBV5-1
CDR3nt: TGCGCCAGCAGCTCCGGTGATGGGGGTGGGGAGCAGTACTTC
CDR3aa: CASSSGDGGGEQYF

abundance: -
j_gene: TRBJ2-3
d_gene: -
v_gene: TRBV24-1
CDR3nt: TGTGCCACCAGTGGTCAAGGGTATACGCAGTATTTT
CDR3aa: CATSGQGYTQYF

abundance: many
j_gene: TRBJ2-1
d_gene: TRBD2
v_gene: TRBV7-8
CDR3nt: TGTGCCAGCAGCCCCACTAGCGGGTTGAACAATGAGCAGTTCTTC
CDR3aa: CASSPTSGLNNEQFF

abundance: few
j_gene: TRBJ2-2
d_gene: TRBD1
v_gene: TRBV7-9
CDR3nt: TGTGCCAGCAGTCACGACAGGGGGGCGAACACCGGGGAGCTGTTTTTT
CDR3aa: CASSHDRGANTGELFF

abundance: many
j_gene: TRBJ1-1
d_gene: -
v_gene: TRBV2
CDR3nt: TGTGCCAGCAGTGCGGGACTTCTGAACACTGAAGCTTTCTTT
CDR3aa: CASSAGLLNTEAFF

abundance: many
j_gene: TRBJ2-7
d_gene: TRBD2
v_gene: TRBV20-1
CDR3nt: TGCAGTGCTAGAGATCGGGCTAGCGGGTTCTACGAGCAGTACTTC
CDR3aa: CSARDRASGFYEQYF

abundance: -
j_gene: TRBJ2-2
d_gene: TRBD2
v_gene: TRBV20-1
CDR3nt: TGCAGTGCTAGAGGGGGGGCGGGAGGTGGCGGGGAGCTGTTTTTT
CDR3aa: CSARGGAGGGGELFF

abundance: many
j_gene: TRBJ2-7
d_gene: -
v_gene: TRBV6-2/TRBV6-3
CDR3nt: TGTGCCAGCAGTTACGCGGCTAGAGGGCCCTACGAGCAGTACTTC
CDR3aa: CASSYAARGPYEQYF

abundance: many
j_gene: TRBJ1-2
d_gene: -
v_gene: TRBV29-1
CDR3nt: TGCAGCGTTGAGGTTTATGGGAACTATGGCTACACCTTC
CDR3aa: CSVEVYGNYGYTF

abundance: many
j_gene: TRBJ2-1
d_gene: TRBD2
v_gene: TRBV11-3
CDR3nt: TGTGCCAGCAGCTTATGGCGGGAGGCGGACAATGAGCAGTTCTTC
CDR3aa: CASSLWREADNEQFF

abundance: -
j_gene: TRBJ2-2
d_gene: TRBD2
v_gene: TRBV25-1
CDR3nt: TGTGCCAGCAGTGTCGTTAAAGTCGGGGGAGGGCCCGTCGGGGAGCTGTTTTTT
CDR3aa: CASSVVKVGGGPVGELFF

abundance: -
j_gene: TRBJ1-5
d_gene: -
v_gene: TRBV27
CDR3nt: TGTGCCAGCAGTTCAGAAGGGCGATATAGCAATCAGCCCCAGCATTTT
CDR3aa: CASSSEGRYSNQPQHF

abundance: many
j_gene: TRBJ2-1
d_gene: TRBD2
v_gene: TRBV5-1
CDR3nt: TGCGCCAGCAGCTTGGCGGGAGCGGCGGGAGGGAATGAGCAGTTCTTC
CDR3aa: CASSLAGAAGGNEQFF

abundance: many
j_gene: TRBJ2-7
d_gene: -
v_gene: TRBV7-9
CDR3nt: TGTGCCAGCAGCTATGGGACGGAGAGCTCCTACGAGCAGTACTTC
CDR3aa: CASSYGTESSYEQYF

abundance: few
j_gene: TRBJ2-1
d_gene: TRBD2
v_gene: TRBV19
CDR3nt: TGTGCCAGTAGTATTAGTCCTAGCGGGAGTCAGAGGTCCTACAATGAGCAGTTCTTC
CDR3aa: CASSISPSGSQRSYNEQFF

abundance: many
j_gene: TRBJ2-7
d_gene: -
v_gene: TRBV5-1
CDR3nt: TGCGCCAGCAGCTTAACGTCGGGTAGCCCGTACGAGCAGTACTTC
CDR3aa: CASSLTSGSPYEQYF

abundance: many
j_gene: TRBJ1-4
d_gene: -
v_gene: TRBV7-2
CDR3nt: TGTGCCAGCAGCGAACCGGGAGCAGGAGAAAAACTGTTTTTT
CDR3aa: CASSEPGAGEKLFF

abundance: -
j_gene: TRBJ1-3
d_gene: -
v_gene: TRBV5-1
CDR3nt: TGCGCCAGCAGCTTGGAGGTTCACATCGCTGGAAACACCATATATTTT
CDR3aa: CASSLEVHIAGNTIYF

abundance: many
j_gene: TRBJ2-3
d_gene: -
v_gene: TRBV6-2/TRBV6-3
CDR3nt: TGTGCCAGCAGTTACGTGACTAGACCAGATACGCAGTATTTT
CDR3aa: CASSYVTRPDTQYF

abundance: few
j_gene: TRBJ2-3
d_gene: TRBD2
v_gene: TRBV9
CDR3nt: TGTGCCAGCAGCGTAGAGGGTCTAGCGGATTCGGATACGCAGTATTTT
CDR3aa: CASSVEGLADSDTQYF

abundance: -
j_gene: TRBJ2-1
d_gene: TRBD2
v_gene: TRBV19
CDR3nt: TGTGCCAGTAGTATGCGGGGGGACGGTTACAATGAGCAGTTCTTC
CDR3aa: CASSMRGDGYNEQFF

abundance: many
j_gene: TRBJ2-7
d_gene: -
v_gene: TRBV7-2
CDR3nt: TGTGCCAGCAGCTTAGATGGCTACTCCTACGAGCAGTACTTC
CDR3aa: CASSLDGYSYEQYF

abundance: -
j_gene: TRBJ1-1
d_gene: -
v_gene: TRBV3-1
CDR3nt: TGTGCCAGCAGCCAAGACCTCCAGCCTGAAGCTTTCTTT
CDR3aa: CASSQDLQPEAFF

abundance: many
j_gene: TRBJ2-7
d_gene: TRBD2
v_gene: TRBV28
CDR3nt: TGTGCCAGCAGGAACGGGAGGGCCTACGAGCAGTACTTC
CDR3aa: CASRNGRAYEQYF

abundance: few
j_gene: TRBJ2-7
d_gene: -
v_gene: TRBV19
CDR3nt: TGTGCCAGTAGTGCGGGACAAACCTACGAGCAGTACTTC
CDR3aa: CASSAGQTYEQYF

abundance: few
j_gene: TRBJ1-2
d_gene: -
v_gene: TRBV29-1
CDR3nt: TGCAGCGTAGAAGGAGATCTCGGGACAACTTATGGCTACACCTTC
CDR3aa: CSVEGDLGTTYGYTF

abundance: many
j_gene: TRBJ2-1
d_gene: TRBD2
v_gene: TRBV15
CDR3nt: TGTGCCACCAGCAGGTCTAGCGGGTATAACAATGAGCAGTTCTTC
CDR3aa: CATSRSSGYNNEQFF

abundance: -
j_gene: TRBJ2-7
d_gene: -
v_gene: TRBV3-1
CDR3nt: TGTGCCAGCAGCCAAGTCGGGGGAGCGAACGAGCAGTACTTC
CDR3aa: CASSQVGGANEQYF

abundance: many
j_gene: TRBJ2-3
d_gene: TRBD2
v_gene: TRBV10-2
CDR3nt: TGCGCCAGCAGTGTCCCCTTAGCGGGGGGGGGAAACACAGATACGCAGTATTTT
CDR3aa: CASSVPLAGGGNTDTQYF

abundance: many
j_gene: TRBJ1-5
d_gene: -
v_gene: TRBV6-1
CDR3nt: TGTGCCAGCACGGATCTCGGAGGGCAAGGTGAGCCCCAGCATTTT
CDR3aa: CASTDLGGQGEPQHF

abundance: many
j_gene: TRBJ2-7
d_gene: -
v_gene: TRBV27
CDR3nt: TGTGCCAGCAGTTTAGGCTCCCCCTACGAGCAGTACTTC
CDR3aa: CASSLGSPYEQYF

abundance: many
j_gene: TRBJ2-1
d_gene: TRBD2
v_gene: TRBV7-3
CDR3nt: TGTGCCAGCAGGCGGGTGGGTGCTAGCGGGTCTAGGCTGTTCTTC
CDR3aa: CASRRVGASGSRLFF

abundance: -
j_gene: TRBJ2-4
d_gene: -
v_gene: TRBV28
CDR3nt: TGTGCCAGCAGTTTAGCGGGGGCCGGGGCCAAAAACATTCAGTACTTC
CDR3aa: CASSLAGAGAKNIQYF

abundance: -
j_gene: TRBJ1-1
d_gene: -
v_gene: TRBV27
CDR3nt: TGTGCCAGCAGCCCCAGGGGTTCAGTGTCTGAAGCTTTCTTT
CDR3aa: CASSPRGSVSEAFF

abundance: many
j_gene: TRBJ2-1
d_gene: -
v_gene: TRBV18
CDR3nt: TGTGCCAGCTCACCTTCTCGTCGGAATGAGCAGTTCTTC
CDR3aa: CASSPSRRNEQFF

abundance: few
j_gene: TRBJ2-7
d_gene: TRBD2
v_gene: TRBV6-1
CDR3nt: TGTGCCAGCAGCTCGGGACTAGCGGGAGGGCTCACAGTATACGAGCAGTACTTC
CDR3aa: CASSSGLAGGLTVYEQYF

abundance: -
j_gene: TRBJ2-4
d_gene: -
v_gene: TRBV6-2/TRBV6-3
CDR3nt: TGTGCCAGCAGCCGCGGGGCCCAAACAGGTCCTCTAGCCAAAAACATTCAGTACTTC
CDR3aa: CASSRGAQTGPLAKNIQYF

abundance: many
j_gene: TRBJ2-7
d_gene: TRBD2
v_gene: TRBV3-1
CDR3nt: TGTGCCAGCAGCCTCGGGACTAGCGGGAATTCCTACGAGCAGTACTTC
CDR3aa: CASSLGTSGNSYEQYF

abundance: -
j_gene: TRBJ2-5
d_gene: -
v_gene: TRBV28
CDR3nt: TGTGCCAGCAGTCCCCGGTCGAGGATTGCCCAAGAGACCCAGTACTTC
CDR3aa: CASSPRSRIAQETQYF

abundance: -
j_gene: TRBJ2-7
d_gene: -
v_gene: TRBV10-1
CDR3nt: TGCGCCAGCGCTCCCGGGACGGCGGATTCCTACGAGCAGTACTTC
CDR3aa: CASAPGTADSYEQYF

abundance: many
j_gene: TRBJ2-1
d_gene: TRBD2
v_gene: TRBV20-1
CDR3nt: TGCAGTGCCAACACCGGGACTAGCGGGATCGGGGAGCAGTTCTTC
CDR3aa: CSANTGTSGIGEQFF

abundance: -
j_gene: TRBJ2-2
d_gene: TRBD2
v_gene: TRBV25-1
CDR3nt: TGTGCCAGCAGTGAAGGCGGGGGCACCGGGGAGCTGTTTTTT
CDR3aa: CASSEGGGTGELFF